The source of this T cell receptor (beta chain) is a study of follicular helper T cells after annual influenza vaccination. Study background: For some subjects, blood spans the 2013-2014, 2014-2015 and 2015-2016 annual vaccinations.

Study-wide results and caveats: Only roughly 10-20% of analyzed cells yielded productive TCRB sequences.

Turning to this clone: Its antigen is currently unknown.

Method: immunoSEQ multiplex PCR; TCRdb's copy keeps in-frame clones and lacks some. The repertoire includes approximately 6,000 clones, approximately 85% of them detected once, and 1% to 1.2% sits in the top ten. As to time point: 2015-2016 season, pre-vaccination. Cells are cTfh (non-naive CD4+CXCR5+PD-1+), split by ICOS and CD38 into double-positive or double-negative. Germline V gene sequence: CDR1 MNHEY, CDR2 SMNVEV (reference sequence). CDR3 size: 15 residues. V dropped 6 bases and J dropped 6; count of bases not matched to a gene: 3. This chain uses TRBV27 with TRBJ2-2; 14 bases map to TRBD2. This sample comprised CXCR5+ CD38- circulating T follicular helper cells from blood, obtained on the day of influenza vaccination. The subset: circulating Tfh, non-naive CD4+CXCR5+PD-1+ (ICOS+CD38+ or ICOS-CD38-). The TCR originated in an adult who received the influenza vaccine. CDR3 sequence reads: CASRAGLAGAGELFF. CDR3 DNA: TGTGCCAGCAGGGCGGGACTAGCGGGAGCCGGGGAGCTGTTTTTT.